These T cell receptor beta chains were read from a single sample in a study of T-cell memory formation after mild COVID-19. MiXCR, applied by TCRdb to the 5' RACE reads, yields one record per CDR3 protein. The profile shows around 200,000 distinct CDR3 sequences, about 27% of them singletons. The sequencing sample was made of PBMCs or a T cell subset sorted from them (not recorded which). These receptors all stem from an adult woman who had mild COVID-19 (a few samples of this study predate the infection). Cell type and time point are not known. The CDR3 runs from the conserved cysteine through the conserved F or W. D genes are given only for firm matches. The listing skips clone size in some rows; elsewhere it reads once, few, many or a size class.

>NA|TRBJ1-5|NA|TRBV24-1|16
CATSSSTAGSNQPQHF
TGTGCCACCAGTTCGTCGACAGCAGGTAGCAATCAGCCCCAGCATTTT
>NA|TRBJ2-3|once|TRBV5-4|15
CASSLEDSRADTQYF
TGTGCCAGCAGCTTGGAAGACAGCAGGGCGGATACGCAGTATTTT
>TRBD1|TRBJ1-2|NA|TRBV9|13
CASRRDSLYGYTF
TGTGCCAGCAGGAGGGACAGCCTCTATGGCTACACCTTC
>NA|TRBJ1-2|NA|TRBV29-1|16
CSVLVTSRQFNYGYTF
TGCAGCGTTCTAGTTACATCCCGACAGTTTAACTATGGCTACACCTTC
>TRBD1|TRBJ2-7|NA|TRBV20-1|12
CSGRDRNYEQYF
TGCAGTGGCCGGGACAGGAACTACGAGCAGTACTTC
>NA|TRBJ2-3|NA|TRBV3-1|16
CASSRRPFGNTDTQYF
TGTGCCAGCAGCCGACGACCATTCGGGAACACAGATACGCAGTATTTT
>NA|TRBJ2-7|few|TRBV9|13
CASGSMVPDEQYF
TGTGCCAGCGGGTCCATGGTCCCAGACGAGCAGTACTTC
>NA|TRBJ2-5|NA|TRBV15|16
CATSRGQGPMSETQYF
TGTGCCACCAGCAGAGGCCAGGGCCCGATGAGTGAGACCCAGTACTTC
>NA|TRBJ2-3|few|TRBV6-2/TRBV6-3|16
CASSYLRVPYPDTQYF
TGTGCCAGCAGTTACTTGAGGGTGCCATACCCAGATACGCAGTATTTT
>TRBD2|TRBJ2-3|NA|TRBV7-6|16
CASSLASLAGVDTQYF
TGTGCCAGCAGCTTAGCTTCCCTAGCGGGAGTTGATACGCAGTATTTT
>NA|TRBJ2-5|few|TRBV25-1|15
CASSESWTPGETQYF
TGTGCCAGCAGTGAATCCTGGACGCCCGGGGAGACCCAGTACTTC